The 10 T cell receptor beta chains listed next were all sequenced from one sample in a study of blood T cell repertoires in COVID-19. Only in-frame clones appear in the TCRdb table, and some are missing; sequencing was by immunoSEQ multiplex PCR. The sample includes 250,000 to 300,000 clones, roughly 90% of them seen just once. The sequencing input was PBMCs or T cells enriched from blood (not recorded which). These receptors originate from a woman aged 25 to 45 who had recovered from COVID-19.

The CDR3 coding sequence is TGTGCCAGCAGCTTTGGGACAGGGGGCCGCTCTGGAAACACCATATATTTT. Translating it yields CASSFGTGGRSGNTIYF. This chain connects TRBV7-6 to TRBJ1-3, with TRBD1 identical over 12 bases. The trim removed 3 bases at V and 0 bases at J, leaving 3 bases unmatched. CDR3 length: 17 residues. Germline V lookup: CDR1 SGHVS, CDR2 FNYEAQ.

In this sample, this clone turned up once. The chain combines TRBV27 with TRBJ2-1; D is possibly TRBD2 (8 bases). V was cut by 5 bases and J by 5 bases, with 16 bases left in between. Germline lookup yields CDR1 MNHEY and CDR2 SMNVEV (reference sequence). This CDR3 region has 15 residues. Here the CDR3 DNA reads TGTGCCAGCAGTCAGGGGGGACTAGGCCACAATGAGCAGTTCTTC. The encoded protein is CASSQGGLGHNEQFF.

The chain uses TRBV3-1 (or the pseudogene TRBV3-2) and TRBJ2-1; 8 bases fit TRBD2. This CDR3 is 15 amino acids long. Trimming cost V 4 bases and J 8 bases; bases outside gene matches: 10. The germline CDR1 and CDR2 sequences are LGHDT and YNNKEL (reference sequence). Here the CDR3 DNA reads TGTGCCAGCAGCCTCGAAGGCGGGAGGACGGATGAGCAGTTCTTC. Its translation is CASSLEGGRTDEQFF.

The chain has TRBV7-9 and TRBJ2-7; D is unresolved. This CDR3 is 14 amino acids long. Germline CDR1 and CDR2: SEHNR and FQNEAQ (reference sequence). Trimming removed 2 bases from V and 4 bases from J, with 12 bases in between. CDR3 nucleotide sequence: TGTGCCAGCAGCTTACTCCCCCCGCTATACGAGCAGTACTTC. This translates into CASSLLPPLYEQYF.

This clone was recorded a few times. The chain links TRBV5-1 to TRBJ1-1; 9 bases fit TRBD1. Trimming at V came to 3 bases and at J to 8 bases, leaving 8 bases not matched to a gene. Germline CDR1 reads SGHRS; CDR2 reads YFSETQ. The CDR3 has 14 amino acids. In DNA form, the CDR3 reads TGCGCCAGCAGCTCCACAGGGGGCTCCACGGAAGCTTTCTTT. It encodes CASSSTGGSTEAFF.

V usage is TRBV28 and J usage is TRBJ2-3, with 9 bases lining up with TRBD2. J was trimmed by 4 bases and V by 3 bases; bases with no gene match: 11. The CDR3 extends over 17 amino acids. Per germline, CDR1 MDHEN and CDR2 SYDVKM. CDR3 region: CASSFKAGGPSPDTQYF. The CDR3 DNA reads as TGTGCCAGCAGTTTTAAGGCGGGAGGGCCCAGTCCAGATACGCAGTATTTT.

As DNA, the CDR3 is TGTGCCAGCAGCGGAGGAGAGGCTAATTCACCCCTCCACTTT. The encoded protein is CASSGGEANSPLHF. The chain couples TRBV9 to TRBJ1-6; D ambiguous. This CDR3 contains 14 residues. V was pared by 3 bases and J by 6 bases, with 10 bases between. In germline, CDR1 is SGDLS, CDR2 YYNGEE.

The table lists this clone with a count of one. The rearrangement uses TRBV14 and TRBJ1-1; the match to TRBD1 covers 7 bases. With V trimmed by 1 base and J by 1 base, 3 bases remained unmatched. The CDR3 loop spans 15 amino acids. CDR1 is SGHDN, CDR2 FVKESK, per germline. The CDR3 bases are TGTGCCAGCAGCCAAGCCTACAGGGGGAACACTGAAGCTTTCTTT. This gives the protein CASSQAYRGNTEAFF.

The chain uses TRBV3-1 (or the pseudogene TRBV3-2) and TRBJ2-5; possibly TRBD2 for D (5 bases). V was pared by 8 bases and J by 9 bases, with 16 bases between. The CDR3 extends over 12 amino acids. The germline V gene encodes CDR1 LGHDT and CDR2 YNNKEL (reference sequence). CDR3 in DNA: TGTGCCAGCCTCCGGGCTCCCGGGGCCCAGTACTTC. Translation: CASLRAPGAQYF.

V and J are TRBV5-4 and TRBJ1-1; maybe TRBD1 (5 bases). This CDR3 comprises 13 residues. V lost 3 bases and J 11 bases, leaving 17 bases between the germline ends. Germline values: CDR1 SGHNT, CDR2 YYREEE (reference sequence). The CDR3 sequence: CASSSTKTDGAFF. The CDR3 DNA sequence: TGTGCCAGCAGCTCAACGAAGACAGATGGGGCTTTCTTT.